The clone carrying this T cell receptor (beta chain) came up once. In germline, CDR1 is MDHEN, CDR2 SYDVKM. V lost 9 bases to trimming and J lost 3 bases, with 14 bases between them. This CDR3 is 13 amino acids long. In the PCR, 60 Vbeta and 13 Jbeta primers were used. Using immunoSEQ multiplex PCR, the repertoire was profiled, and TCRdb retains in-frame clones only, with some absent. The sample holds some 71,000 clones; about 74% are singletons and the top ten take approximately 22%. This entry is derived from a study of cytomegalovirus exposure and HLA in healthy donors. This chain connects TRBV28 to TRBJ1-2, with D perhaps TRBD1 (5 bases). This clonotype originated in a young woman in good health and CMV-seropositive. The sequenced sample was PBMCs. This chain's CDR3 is CASGGGKYYGYTF. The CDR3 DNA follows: TGTGCCAGTGGGGGGGGGAAATACTATGGCTACACCTTC.